The next 32 T cell receptor beta chains were all read from a single sample in a study of regulatory T cells in long-lasting Graves disease. Described time point: newly diagnosed GD, antithyroid drugs for less than 3 months. After RNA was extracted from PBMCs, the TCR library was made from it. Relying on iRepertoire HTBI primers and Arm-PCR of CDR3 regions, the team built TCR beta libraries. TCRdb called the multiplex PCR reads again in MiXCR, with one record for every CDR3 protein. This sample has about 320,000 distinct CDR3 sequences, with 15% to 20% found just once. The sample was peripheral blood mononuclear cells (PBMCs), taken at new diagnosis, from a patient treated with antithyroid drugs. These receptors were taken from a female donor with Graves disease.

In this sample, this clonotype turned up many times. The gene calls are TRBV9 and TRBJ2-1; unclear D gene. CDR3 length equals 12 residues. Germline CDR1 and CDR2: SGDLS and YYNGEE. V was shortened by 2 bases and J by 5 bases, with 5 bases between the two germline ends. The CDR3 region is CASSVPDNEQFF. In nucleotides, the CDR3 is TGTGCCAGCAGCGTTCCCGACAATGAGCAGTTCTTC.

This clonotype was detected a few times. The rearrangement links TRBV7-2 to TRBJ2-3; D may be TRBD2 (6 bases). The CDR3 spans 16 residues. Germline CDR1 reads SGHTA; CDR2 reads FQGNSA. The V end was cut by 4 bases, the J end by 6 bases, with 20 bases between. The CDR3 reads CASSSLGAGSLDTQYF. The CDR3 region has the DNA TGTGCCAGCAGCTCCCTCGGGGCCGGGAGTTTGGATACGCAGTATTTT.

At least ten counts were recorded for this clonotype. J is TRBJ2-1 and V is TRBV3-1; D is possibly TRBD2 (6 bases). Germline V gene sequence: CDR1 LGHDT, CDR2 YNNKEL (reference sequence). Between the trimmed V and J ends, which lost 0 bases and 2 bases, there was a span of 14 bases. The CDR3 is 17 amino acids. The CDR3 protein is CASSQDTASAAYNEQFF. CDR3 sequence (DNA): TGTGCCAGCAGCCAAGACACAGCTAGCGCAGCCTACAATGAGCAGTTCTTC.

This clonotype was detected ten times or more. CDR3 sequence reads: CASSQVTSGSNEQFF. The CDR3 DNA reads TGTGCCAGCAGCCAGGTGACTAGCGGGAGTAATGAGCAGTTCTTC. This chain uses TRBV6-1 with TRBJ2-1; 12 bases map to TRBD2. There are 15 residues in the CDR3. J was trimmed by 7 bases and V by 6 bases; bases with no gene match: 7. CDR1 is MNHNS, CDR2 SASEGT, per germline.

The genes are TRBV7-9 and TRBJ1-1; possible D gene TRBD1, 5 bases. Per germline, CDR1 SEHNR and CDR2 FQNEAQ (reference sequence). The V end lost 1 base, the J end lost 7 bases, and 13 bases lay between the germline ends. The CDR3 loop spans 14 amino acids. CDR3 in amino acids: CASSLDARGREAFF. Written as DNA, the CDR3 is TGTGCCAGCAGCTTAGACGCGCGGGGCCGTGAAGCTTTCTTT.

This clonotype was detected many times. The gene calls are TRBV27 and TRBJ1-4; the match to TRBD1 covers 7 bases. The germline gives CDR1 MNHEY, CDR2 SMNVEV (reference sequence). V shed 1 base and J 4 bases; nucleotides not matched to a gene: 3. This CDR3 contains 15 residues. CDR3 protein: CASSLLGQFNEKLFF. CDR3 bases: TGTGCCAGCAGTTTATTGGGACAGTTTAATGAAAAACTGTTTTTT. The variable domain in full, with the rest retrieved from reference TRBV27 and TRBJ1-4, is EAQVTQNPRYLITVTGKKLTVTCSQNMNHEYMSWYRQDPGLGLRQIYYSMNVEVTDKGDVPEGYKVSRKEKRNFPLILESPSPNQTSLYFCASSLLGQFNEKLFFGSGTQLSVL.

This clonotype was picked up many times. The CDR3 DNA sequence: TGTGCCAGCAGTGAAGAAGAGGGACGAGTCGAAAAACTGTTTTTT. It is translated as CASSEEEGRVEKLFF. This sequence joins TRBV6-1 and TRBJ1-4, with a weak D call TRBD1 (5 bases). Germline CDR1 is MNHNS and CDR2 is SASEGT. The CDR3 extends over 15 amino acids. Trimming removed 1 base from V and 8 bases from J, with 14 bases in between.

About this clonotype: A much larger clone is a single base away; this may be a read error. The rearrangement uses TRBV3-1 and TRBJ1-5, with D possibly being TRBD1 (6 bases). Germline assignment: CDR1 LGHDT and CDR2 YNNKEL (reference sequence). This CDR3 has 21 amino acids. Written as DNA, the CDR3 is TGTGCCAGCAGCCAAGACCCAGAGCGGAGGGGGGGCGTCGGTAGCAATCAGCCCCAGCAATTT. Amino acid sequence: CASSQDPERRGGVGSNQPQQF.

This clonotype was found a few times. V usage is TRBV27 and J usage is TRBJ1-1, with TRBD1 matching 11 bases. Germline V gene sequence: CDR1 MNHEY, CDR2 SMNVEV (reference sequence). This CDR3 contains 15 residues. The V segment lost 8 bases and the J segment 4 bases; nucleotides outside the gene matches: 9. CDR3 residues: CASGRTGGASTEAFF. The CDR3 DNA follows: TGTGCCAGCGGCCGGACAGGGGGCGCGTCCACTGAAGCTTTCTTT.

The chain combines TRBV7-9 with TRBJ2-6, with D possibly being TRBD1 (6 bases). CDR3 length: 15 residues. V was pared by 5 bases and J by 0 bases, with 8 bases between. CDR1 and CDR2 from the germline V gene are SEHNR and FQNEAQ (reference sequence). The CDR3 DNA is TGTGCCAGCAGCAAACAGGGCTCTGGGGCCAACGTCCTGACTTTC. Amino acid sequence: CASSKQGSGANVLTF.

This clonotype was observed a handful of times. V gene TRBV11-3 combines with J gene TRBJ2-2, with a possible D match to TRBD2 (6 bases). V lost 3 bases to trimming and J lost 4 bases, with 12 bases between them. This CDR3 region has 15 residues. Looked up from germline, CDR1 is SGHNT and CDR2 is YENEEA. CDR3 nucleotides: TGTGCCAGCAGCTTTTGGAGGGAATTCACCGGGGAGCTGTTTTTT. It codes for CASSFWREFTGELFF. Combining the CDR3 with reference TRBV11-3 and TRBJ2-2 gives the whole variable domain EAGVVQSPRYKIIEKKQPVAFWCNPISGHNTLYWYLQNLGQGPELLIRYENEEAVDDSQLPKDRFSAERLKGVDSTLKIQPAELGDSAVYLCASSFWREFTGELFFGEGSRLTVL.

The chain uses TRBV12-3 or TRBV12-4 and TRBJ2-5; TRBD1 matches 7 bases. The junction had 3 bases not matched to a gene; V was cut back by 7 bases and J by 4 bases. There are 12 residues in the CDR3. As DNA, the CDR3 is TGTGCCAGCACCGGGACAGTAGAGACCCAGTACTTC. Amino acid sequence: CASTGTVETQYF.

This clonotype was seen ten or more times. This chain joins TRBV2 and TRBJ2-1; a possible D gene is TRBD2 (5 bases). V was trimmed by 2 bases and J by 8 bases, leaving 13 bases between them. The CDR3 loop spans 14 amino acids. CDR1 and CDR2 from the germline V gene are SNHLY and FYNNEI. This chain's CDR3 is CASSERERSDEQFF. CDR3 sequence (DNA): TGTGCCAGCAGTGAACGGGAAAGGAGCGATGAGCAGTTCTTC.

The table lists this clonotype with many counts. The V and J genes are TRBV15 and TRBJ2-1, with D hard to call. This CDR3 has 15 amino acids. The germline gives CDR1 LNHNV, CDR2 YYDKDF (reference sequence). V lost 1 base to trimming and J lost 0 bases, with 7 bases between them. In DNA, the CDR3 is TGTGCCACCAGCAGAGTTTCTAACTCCTACAATGAGCAGTTCTTC. Translated, it gives CATSRVSNSYNEQFF.

Only a few counts were recorded for this clonotype. The chain combines TRBV7-9 with TRBJ2-1; maybe TRBD1 (5 bases). CDR3 length: 14 residues. V gave up 10 bases and J gave up 6 bases, with 19 bases separating them. The germline CDR1 and CDR2 sequences are SEHNR and FQNEAQ (reference sequence). The CDR3 sequence: CATSRVGQSNEQFF. DNA of the CDR3: TGTGCCACGTCAAGGGTGGGGCAGAGCAATGAGCAGTTCTTC. Looking up the rest from reference TRBV7-9 and TRBJ2-1 gives the full variable domain: DTGVSQNPRHKITKRGQNVTFRCDPISEHNRLYWYRQTLGQGPEFLTYFQNEAQLEKSRLLSDRFSAERPKGSFSTLEIQRTEQGDSAMYLCATSRVGQSNEQFFGPGTRLTVL.

This clonotype was seen only a few times. The chain carries TRBV9 and TRBJ2-5, with D unresolved. V was clipped by 4 bases and J by 5 bases, with 15 bases between them. Germline CDR1 reads SGDLS; CDR2 reads YYNGEE. This CDR3 is 14 amino acids long. The CDR3 DNA sequence: TGTGCCAGCAGCACCTCCGGGCCTCGGGAGACCCAGTACTTC. The encoded protein is CASSTSGPRETQYF.

As concerns this clonotype: It may be a read error: a sequence one base away is much more abundant. The final CDR3 position lacks the conserved phenylalanine or tryptophan, pointing to a likely read error. J is TRBJ2-5 and V is TRBV6-5; 7 nucleotides match TRBD2. The CDR3 is made up of 17 amino acids. CDR1 MNHEY and CDR2 SVGAGI come from the germline V gene. With V trimmed by 1 base and J by 6 bases, 14 bases remained unmatched. CDR3 loop: CASSYYLRGGSGKTQYL. CDR3 nucleotides: TGTGCCAGCAGTTACTACCTTCGTGGCGGGAGCGGAAAGACCCAGTACCTC.

This clonotype was seen repeatedly, ten times or more. V gene TRBV7-2 combines with J gene TRBJ2-7, with 7 bases aligning to TRBD2. With 6 bases clipped from V and 5 bases from J, the junction kept 7 bases outside the gene matches. The CDR3 totals 13 residues. Germline V gene lookup returns CDR1 SGHTA and CDR2 FQGNSA. The CDR3 region is CASRFAGENEQYF. The CDR3, as DNA: TGTGCCAGCAGGTTTGCGGGAGAAAACGAGCAGTACTTC. The full variable domain, completed using reference TRBV7-2 and TRBJ2-7, is GAGVSQSPSNKVTEKGKDVELRCDPISGHTALYWYRQSLGQGLEFLIYFQGNSAPDKSGLPSDRFSAERTGGSVSTLTIQRTQQEDSAVYLCASRFAGENEQYFGPGTRLTVT.

This clonotype occurred many times. The chain is built from TRBV2 and TRBJ2-3; D unresolved. The CDR3 length is 14 residues. V dropped 3 bases and J dropped 0 bases, with 7 bases sitting between them. Germline CDR1 is SNHLY and CDR2 is FYNNEI. CDR3: CASSEVLSTDTQYF. The CDR3 region has the DNA TGTGCCAGCAGTGAGGTTCTTAGCACAGATACGCAGTATTTT.

The V gene is TRBV12-3 or TRBV12-4, the J gene TRBJ2-2; the D is unclear. V gave up 10 bases and J gave up 6 bases, with 9 bases separating them. The CDR3 loop spans 11 amino acids. This chain's CDR3 is CATRAAGELFF. CDR3 coding DNA: TGTGCCACCCGGGCCGCCGGGGAGCTGTTTTTT.

J is TRBJ2-5 and V is TRBV7-2; 11 nucleotides line up with TRBD2. The CDR3 runs 15 residues. Trimming cost V 5 bases and J 5 bases; bases outside gene matches: 7. Germline CDR1 reads SGHTA; CDR2 reads FQGNSA. In DNA form, the CDR3 reads TGTGCCAGCAGCCCTCGGACTAGCGGGCGTGAGACCCAGTACTTC. Translated: CASSPRTSGRETQYF.

In this sample, this clonotype turned up many times. The rearrangement joins TRBV18 to TRBJ2-7, with D perhaps being TRBD1 or TRBD2 (6 bases each). This CDR3 is built from 15 residues. Germline CDR1 is KGHSH and CDR2 is LQKENI. Trimming took off 4 bases at V and 3 bases at J, with 16 bases between the two ends. The CDR3 nucleotides are TGTGCCAGCTCACGCTGGACAGCGGGCAGCTACGAGCAGTACTTC. As protein: CASSRWTAGSYEQYF.

This clonotype was seen many times. The chain is built from TRBV28 and TRBJ2-1, with 11 bases matching TRBD2. CDR1 and CDR2 from the germline V gene are MDHEN and SYDVKM. V dropped 5 bases and J dropped 4; count of bases not matched to a gene: 7. The CDR3 is 16 residues long. The DNA for the CDR3 is TGTGCCAGCAGTCCCTCCGGGACTAGCGGATACAATGAGCAGTTCTTC. Its protein product is CASSPSGTSGYNEQFF.

The chain links TRBV19 to TRBJ2-3, with unresolved D. The CDR3 is made up of 11 amino acids. Trimming removed 3 bases from V and 6 bases from J, with 4 bases in between. Germline V lookup: CDR1 LNHDA, CDR2 SQIVND (reference sequence). CDR3 protein: CASSMGDTQYF. The DNA for the CDR3 is TGTGCCAGTAGTATGGGGGATACGCAGTATTTT.

This clonotype was counted between two and nine times. A much bigger clone sits one base away, suggesting this may be a read error. The CDR3 region has the DNA TGTGTCAGCAGCCGGGAGGGCGTGGGGGAAACCGACACAGATACGCAGTATTTT. Its translation is CVSSREGVGETDTDTQYF. The genes are TRBV3-1 and TRBJ2-3, with 8 bases fitting TRBD2. The CDR3 spans 18 residues. Germline V gene sequence: CDR1 LGHDT, CDR2 YNNKEL (reference sequence).

Details on this clonotype: A far larger clone differs by one base, so this is likely a read error. The V and J genes are TRBV7-9 and TRBJ2-5, with TRBD2 matching 11 bases. Germline V gives CDR1 SEHNR, CDR2 FQNEAQ (reference sequence). The V and J ends lost 2 bases and 3 bases, in that order; junction bases with no gene match: 5. This CDR3 has 16 amino acids. CDR3 amino acids: CASSLNPTSGEETQYF. CDR3 bases: TGTGCCAGCAGCTTAAACCCGACTAGCGGGGAAGAGACCCAGTACTTC.

Worth noting for this clonotype: Possible read error: a much larger clone is one base away. The J gene is TRBJ2-1, the V gene TRBV14, with 7 bases identical to TRBD1. Losses at the gene ends were 2 bases for V and 10 bases for J; bases not matched to a gene: 8. The length of the CDR3 is 14 residues. The germline V gene has CDR1 SGHDN and CDR2 FVKESK. CDR3 protein: CASSQWDSSYEQFF. The CDR3 DNA sequence: TGTGCCAGCAGCCAATGGGACAGCTCCTACGAGCAGTTCTTC.

This clonotype occurred many times. This chain uses TRBV6-5 with TRBJ2-7, with D perhaps TRBD2 (6 bases). The CDR3 spans 14 residues. V lost 2 bases, J lost 3 bases, and 11 bases lay in between. Germline CDR1 reads MNHEY; CDR2 reads SVGAGI. CDR3 protein: CASSYGRDFYEQYF. CDR3 DNA sequence: TGTGCCAGCAGTTACGGGCGGGATTTCTACGAGCAGTACTTC.

This clonotype came up many times. The chain links TRBV19 to TRBJ1-3; D ambiguous. The germline V gene has CDR1 LNHDA and CDR2 SQIVND (reference sequence). V shed 5 bases and J shed 0 bases, with 5 bases lying between them. The CDR3 length is 13 residues. The CDR3: CASSWLSGNTIYF. The CDR3 region has the DNA TGTGCCAGTAGTTGGCTCTCTGGAAACACCATATATTTT.

This clonotype was counted at least ten times. It may be a read error: a sequence one base away is much more abundant. This chain uses TRBV2 with TRBJ2-1, with unresolved D. CDR3 length: 15 amino acids. Deletions cut 6 bases from V and 0 bases from J, with 12 bases between. Germline V gene sequence: CDR1 SNHLY, CDR2 FYNNEI. In DNA form, the CDR3 reads TGTGCCAGCAGGATCAGCAGGAGCTCCTACAATGAGCAGTTCTTC. The encoded protein is CASRISRSSYNEQFF.

This clonotype was observed a handful of times. V gene TRBV10-1 combines with J gene TRBJ2-1; 9 bases agree with TRBD1. CDR3 length: 13 residues. Germline V gives CDR1 WNHNN, CDR2 SYGVQD (reference sequence). After removal of 4 bases from V and 7 bases from J, the junction contained 2 bases not matched to a gene. The chain's CDR3 is CASSVGTGNEQFF. CDR3 nucleotide sequence: TGCGCCAGCAGTGTGGGGACAGGGAATGAGCAGTTCTTC.

In its sample, this clonotype was seen many times. The genes are TRBV3-1 and TRBJ1-5, with D hard to call. V lost 3 bases to trimming and J lost 4 bases, with 4 bases between them. The length of the CDR3 is 12 residues. Germline V gives CDR1 LGHDT, CDR2 YNNKEL (reference sequence). The CDR3 sequence: CASSQENQPQHF. Here the CDR3 DNA reads TGTGCCAGCAGCCAGGAAAATCAGCCCCAGCATTTT.